This TCR beta chain was identified in a study of tumor-infiltrating lymphocytes in localized non-small cell lung cancer. About the study: Resected tumor was paired with non-adjacent uninvolved lung from the same patient. Study findings and constraints: Immunotypes IM1 and IM2 had similar TCR-derived T-cell fractions. Tumor T-cell fraction from TCR sequencing was not associated with recurrence-free survival (p = 0.61).

Turning to this clone: Antigen specificity is unknown.

Germline loops: CDR1 SNHLY, CDR2 FYNNEI. The V end lost 5 bases, the J end lost 0 bases, and 16 bases lay between the germline ends. The CDR3 spans 17 residues. Profiling relied on immunoSEQ multiplex PCR, and the TCRdb table lists in-frame clones only, not all of them. The table includes about 23,000 clones, nearly 70% detected once. The V and J genes are TRBV2 and TRBJ1-4, with a weak D call TRBD1 (6 bases). Sequencing input: lung tumor tissue. The TCR originated in a human donor with non-small cell lung cancer. CDR3 sequence reads: CASSPNRAGATNEKLFF. For the CDR3, the DNA is TGTGCCAGCAGTCCAAACAGGGCCGGTGCAACTAATGAAAAACTGTTTTTT.